This record covers a single TCR beta chain. This clone showed up just once. This receptor's antigen is unknown. No clone much larger than this one lies a single base away; base qualities are absent. This sample is drawn from a study of blood T cell repertoires in COVID-19 (dated by TCRdb to the early 2020s). General notes on the study: Samples from collaborators originated in the United States, Italy and Spain and spanned both the acute and convalescent phases of COVID-19. The prospective study material was composed of cDNA or gDNA derived from T cells, B-cell-depleted T cells, or PBMCs. The dataset comprised deeply sampled blood TCRbeta repertoires from subjects exposed to, actively infected with, or recovered from COVID-19. The repertoires were made available in a free public database intended to serve as a resource for research on the immune response to SARS-CoV-2. The samples were drawn from the first 160 participants of the ongoing ImmuneRACE study and from some 1,300 subjects provided by 6 global collaborators. The sample metadata nearly always contained a de-identified subject ID, COVID-19 status, age in years and sex. Where HLA class I and class II types were available, the types were taken from metadata supplied by the sample provider, not from assay-based typing.

There are 14 amino acids in the CDR3, from cysteine to phenylalanine inclusive. The CDR3 DNA has 42 bases and is translated from base 1. V is shortened by 3 bases, J by 2 bases, and the region joining them spans 11 bases. As encoded in the germline V gene, CDR1 is MDHEN while CDR2 is SYDVKM. Here is what the overall study found, with its caveats: The amount of clinical and demographic metadata varied by source and participant and was provided uncurated.

TCRbeta CDR3 regions were amplified from genomic DNA using the immunoSEQ Assay, a bias-controlled multiplex PCR. On the study's bioinformatics: The number of nucleated cells in each sample was estimated by amplification of reference gene primers within the assay. To quantify the absolute abundance of each unique TCRbeta CDR3 rearrangement, sequence reads were collapsed and filtered. For each sample, productive Simpson clonality was calculated by taking the square root of Simpson's diversity index across productive rearrangements. TCRdb carries this immuneACCESS record with in-frame sequences only. Its versions omit some clonotypes, under half of them owing to an unresolved V gene in the studies checked, with the rest unexplained. D and trimming come from the DNA, and the V and J calls and clone size come from that table. Here the sample has 200,000 to 300,000 clones; about 88% occur a single time. The biggest ten clones account for over 5% of the sample.

One collaborating source in Seattle enrolled patients while the patients were actively infected and followed the patients over time throughout the course of disease. Each collaborating institution followed its own protocols to collect whole blood in K2EDTA tubes. For TCRbeta analysis, collaborators shipped samples in one of three forms: frozen whole blood, isolated PBMCs, or DNA extracted from either of those sample types. The receptor was derived from a woman in her sixties or seventies with COVID-19, enrolled during active disease. The chain is encoded by TRBV28 joined to TRBJ2-7; the D gene cannot be resolved reliably. Specimen: peripheral blood. The nucleotide sequence reads as follows: TGTGCCAGCAGTTTTAAGGTGAGGACCTACGAGCAGTACTTC. This yields the protein CASSFKVRTYEQYF.